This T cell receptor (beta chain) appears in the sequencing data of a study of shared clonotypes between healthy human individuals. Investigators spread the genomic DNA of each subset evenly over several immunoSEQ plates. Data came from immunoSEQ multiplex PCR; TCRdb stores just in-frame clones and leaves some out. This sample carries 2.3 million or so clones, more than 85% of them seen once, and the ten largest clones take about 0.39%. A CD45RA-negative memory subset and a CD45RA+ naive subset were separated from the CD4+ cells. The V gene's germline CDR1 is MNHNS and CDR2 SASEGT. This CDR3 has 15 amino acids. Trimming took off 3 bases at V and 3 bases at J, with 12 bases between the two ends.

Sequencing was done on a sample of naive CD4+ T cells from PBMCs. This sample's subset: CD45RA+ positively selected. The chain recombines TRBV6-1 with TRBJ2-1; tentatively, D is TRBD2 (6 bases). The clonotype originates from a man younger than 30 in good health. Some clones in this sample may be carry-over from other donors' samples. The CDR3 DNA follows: TGTGCCAGCAGTGACAGAGGGCGGGACTACAATGAGCAGTTCTTC. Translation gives CASSDRGRDYNEQFF.